This entry lists 19 T cell receptor beta chains sequenced from one sample in a study of blood T cell repertoires in COVID-19. Here immunoSEQ multiplex PCR was the method, and the copy in TCRdb shows in-frame clones only, minus some. In the table there are tens of thousands of clones, approximately 85% of which are singletons. The material sequenced was peripheral blood. The receptors were gathered from a man aged 45-60 years with active COVID-19.

V is TRBV4-1 and J is TRBJ2-7; a possible D gene is TRBD2 (6 bases). Per the germline V gene, CDR1 is MGHRA and CDR2 is YSYEKL. V was trimmed by 3 bases and J by 10 bases, leaving 19 bases between them. This CDR3 is 14 amino acids long. CDR3 amino acids: CASSHPGLDVEQYF. CDR3 nucleotide sequence: TGCGCCAGCAGCCACCCGGGACTGGACGTCGAACAGTACTTC.

This clone was detected only a few times. The chain is built from TRBV2 and TRBJ1-4; 11 nucleotides match TRBD1. The CDR3 is made up of 15 amino acids. J was trimmed by 8 bases and V by 4 bases; bases with no gene match: 6. Germline values: CDR1 SNHLY, CDR2 FYNNEI. The CDR3 nucleotides read TGTGCCAGCAGTGTCGAAGGGACAGGGGGAGAAAAACTGTTTTTT. As protein: CASSVEGTGGEKLFF.

V is TRBV7-9 and J is TRBJ2-7; D is unclear. Germline assignment: CDR1 SEHNR and CDR2 FQNEAQ (reference sequence). V lost 0 bases and J lost 1, with 7 bases in between. CDR3 length equals 14 residues. CDR3 region: CASSLAQKSYEQYF. The CDR3 region has the DNA TGTGCCAGCAGCTTAGCACAGAAATCCTACGAGCAGTACTTC.

The V call is TRBV10-3, the J call TRBJ2-3; 9 nucleotides match TRBD1. The germline V gene encodes CDR1 ENHRY and CDR2 SYGVKD. J gave up 4 bases and V 6 bases, and 5 bases lay outside the gene matches. The CDR3 extends over 14 amino acids. In DNA, the CDR3 is TGTGCCATCAGCCCCGGACAGGGGCCAGATACGCAGTATTTT. Residues: CAISPGQGPDTQYF.

The chain employs TRBV6-5 and TRBJ1-1; a possible D gene is TRBD1 (6 bases). V gave up 6 bases and J gave up 11 bases, with 19 bases separating them. This CDR3 spans 13 amino acids. CDR1 MNHEY and CDR2 SVGAGI come from the germline V gene. This chain's CDR3 is CASSPETGLWAFF. CDR3 sequence (DNA): TGTGCCAGCAGCCCAGAAACAGGGTTATGGGCTTTCTTT.

In DNA form, the CDR3 reads TGTGCCAGCAGTTTCCCCGGGACGGGGGTCAACGAGCAGTACTTC. It specifies CASSFPGTGVNEQYF. The chain employs TRBV6-2 or TRBV6-3 and TRBJ2-7; D is possibly TRBD2 (6 bases). V was trimmed by 4 bases and J by 5 bases, leaving 18 bases between them. The CDR3 runs 15 residues. The germline gives CDR1 MNHEY, CDR2 SVGEGT.

The gene calls are TRBV6-5 and TRBJ2-7, with D perhaps TRBD1 (6 bases). Germline V gene lookup returns CDR1 MNHEY and CDR2 SVGAGI. This CDR3 has 14 amino acids. Trimming took off 7 bases at V and 5 bases at J, with 18 bases between the two ends. The CDR3 DNA is TGTGCCAGCACCAAGAACCACAGGGCACACGAGCAGTACTTC. This translates into CASTKNHRAHEQYF.

Written as DNA, the CDR3 is TGTGCCAGCAGGGGCAAGGCAGACTCTGGAAACACCATATATTTT. Amino acids: CASRGKADSGNTIYF. The genes are TRBV7-9 and TRBJ1-3, with unresolved D. The CDR3 loop spans 15 amino acids. The ends were cut back, 6 bases at V and 0 bases at J, with 12 bases in the middle. Germline CDR1 reads SEHNR; CDR2 reads FQNEAQ (reference sequence). The variable domain in full, completed from reference TRBV7-9 and TRBJ1-3, reads DTGVSQNPRHKITKRGQNVTFRCDPISEHNRLYWYRQTLGQGPEFLTYFQNEAQLEKSRLLSDRFSAERPKGSFSTLEIQRTEQGDSAMYLCASRGKADSGNTIYFGEGSWLTVV.

The rearrangement links TRBV5-1 to TRBJ2-7; 8 bases line up with TRBD1. The CDR3 has 16 residues. The ends lost 4 bases at V and 1 base at J; junction bases unmatched: 10. Germline V CDR1 and CDR2: SGHRS, YFSETQ. CDR3 coding DNA: TGCGCCAGCAGCATCGAGTGGGGACAGGTTTCCTACGAGCAGTACTTC. Protein product: CASSIEWGQVSYEQYF. The full variable domain, in which reference TRBV5-1 and TRBJ2-7 provide the parts outside the CDR3, is KAGVTQTPRYLIKTRGQQVTLSCSPISGHRSVSWYQQTPGQGLQFLFEYFSETQRNKGNFPGRFSGRQFSNSRSEMNVSTLELGDSALYLCASSIEWGQVSYEQYFGPGTRLTVT.

The J gene is TRBJ1-1, the V gene TRBV5-1; D uncertain. CDR3 length: 15 amino acids. Germline-derived CDR1 and CDR2 are SGHRS and YFSETQ. Trimming pared 0 bases from V and 7 bases from J, leaving 16 bases between. As DNA, the CDR3 is TGCGCCAGCAGCTTGGTTCAGGCTTCACACGGTGAAGCTTTCTTT. This codes for CASSLVQASHGEAFF.

The genes are TRBV5-1 and TRBJ1-1, with 7 bases matching TRBD1. Trimming removed 0 bases from V and 4 bases from J; junction bases left unmatched: 9. This CDR3 contains 16 residues. Looked up from germline, CDR1 is SGHRS and CDR2 is YFSETQ. The CDR3 nucleotides are TGCGCCAGCAGCTTGGAAACAGGGGTATTGGGCACTGAAGCTTTCTTT. It encodes CASSLETGVLGTEAFF.

The gene calls are TRBV6-5 and TRBJ2-1; 7 bases match TRBD2. V was clipped by 2 bases and J by 3 bases; unmatched bases: 4. Germline-derived CDR1 and CDR2 are MNHEY and SVGAGI. The CDR3 is 15 residues long. The CDR3 reads CASSYRGTNYNEQFF. The CDR3, as DNA: TGTGCCAGCAGTTACCGAGGGACTAACTACAATGAGCAGTTCTTC.

CDR3: CASSLPSKGDSSPLHF. The CDR3 coding sequence is TGTGCCAGCAGCTTGCCTTCGAAGGGGGACAGTTCACCCCTCCACTTT. The chain couples TRBV5-6 to TRBJ1-6; TRBD1 matches 7 bases. J was trimmed by 9 bases and V by 1 base; bases with no gene match: 10. CDR1 and CDR2 from the germline V gene are SGHDT and YYEEEE. This CDR3 has 16 residues.

The chain employs TRBV7-2 and TRBJ2-7, with D perhaps TRBD2 (6 bases). V was cut by 1 base and J by 1 base, with 8 bases left in between. The germline CDR1 and CDR2 sequences are SGHTA and FQGNSA. The CDR3 totals 14 residues. The CDR3 sequence is CASSLDGGSYEQYF. The DNA for the CDR3 is TGTGCCAGCAGCTTAGATGGGGGGTCCTACGAGCAGTACTTC.

The J gene is TRBJ2-3, the V gene TRBV18, with a tentative D call TRBD2 (5 bases). CDR1 is KGHSH and CDR2 is LQKENI in the germline V gene. This CDR3 is 14 amino acids long. V dropped 2 bases and J dropped 4 bases, with 10 bases sitting between them. CDR3 coding DNA: TGTGCCAGCTCACCAGTGCTAGCAGCAGATACGCAGTATTTT. It encodes CASSPVLAADTQYF.

The chain uses TRBV19 and TRBJ2-2, with TRBD2 as a possible D gene (5 bases). The germline gives CDR1 LNHDA, CDR2 SQIVND (reference sequence). This CDR3 has 16 amino acids. Deletions cut 3 bases from V and 6 bases from J, with 17 bases between. CDR3 coding DNA: TGTGCCAGTAGTATCGCAGAGGGCATTGGGGCCGGGGAGCTGTTTTTT. It encodes CASSIAEGIGAGELFF. The complete variable domain, with remaining parts taken from reference TRBV19 and TRBJ2-2, reads DGGITQSPKYLFRKEGQNVTLSCEQNLNHDAMYWYRQDPGQGLRLIYYSQIVNDFQKGDIAEGYSVSREKKESFPLTVTSAQKNPTAFYLCASSIAEGIGAGELFFGEGSRLTVL.

This chain's CDR3 is CASSQTSGDTDTQYF. CDR3 bases: TGCGCCAGCAGCCAAACCTCAGGTGACACAGATACGCAGTATTTT. V gene TRBV4-3 combines with J gene TRBJ2-3; unclear D gene. V gave up 2 bases and J gave up 2 bases, with 11 bases separating them. The CDR3 extends over 15 amino acids. CDR1 LGHNA and CDR2 YSLEER come from the germline V gene.

The chain carries TRBV12-5 and TRBJ2-7; TRBD2 agrees at 9 bases. The CDR3 loop spans 16 amino acids. The V gene end was trimmed by 0 bases and the J gene end by 1 base; junction bases not matched to a gene: 4. Looked up from germline, CDR1 is LGHNT and CDR2 is FRNRAP. CDR3 sequence reads: CASGLVNSGGSYEQYF. CDR3 in DNA: TGTGCTAGTGGTTTGGTAAACAGCGGGGGGTCCTACGAGCAGTACTTC. Complete variable domain (other parts from reference TRBV12-5 and TRBJ2-7): DARVTQTPRHKVTEMGQEVTMRCQPILGHNTVFWYRQTMMQGLELLAYFRNRAPLDDSGMPKDRFSAEMPDATLATLKIQPSEPRDSAVYFCASGLVNSGGSYEQYFGPGTRLTVT.

The rearrangement uses TRBV5-1 and TRBJ2-3, with 11 bases aligning to TRBD2. Germline loops: CDR1 SGHRS, CDR2 YFSETQ. This CDR3 region has 18 residues. V shed 2 bases, J shed 2 bases, and the junction held 10 bases outside the gene matches. CDR3 in amino acids: CASSLGIAGGPNTDTQYF. CDR3 bases: TGCGCCAGCAGCTTAGGAATAGCGGGGGGGCCGAACACAGATACGCAGTATTTT.